Listed here is a single T cell receptor beta chain. No cognate antigen has been identified for it. Base quality data are lacking; no much larger clone is found one base away. Participants in the prospective study were aged about 18 to 89 years, lived in under 30 United States geographic areas, and enrolled through a virtual design. In the prospective study, cohorts were assigned on the basis of participant-reported clinical history obtained from a screening survey and a study questionnaire. Recovered participants in ImmuneRACE Cohort 3 were defined as having two consecutive negative NP/OP PCR tests, clearance from a healthcare professional, or resolution of symptoms. Mobile phlebotomists in the prospective study collected whole blood, serum and a nasopharyngeal or oropharyngeal swab from every participant. Additional blood draws and questionnaires over a 2-month period could optionally be provided by prospective study participants. Prospective study blood samples were shipped either frozen or at room temperature before DNA extraction.

This entry comes from a study of blood T cell repertoires in COVID-19 (dated by TCRdb to about 2020). Regarding the study in general: Samples covering the acute and convalescent phases of COVID-19 were provided by collaborators in the United States, Italy and Spain. HLA class I and class II types, where available, came from metadata supplied by the sample provider rather than from assay-based typing. The dataset comprised deeply sampled blood TCRbeta repertoires from subjects exposed to, actively infected with, or recovered from COVID-19. The samples were drawn from the first 160 participants of the ongoing ImmuneRACE study and from about 1,200 subjects provided by 6 global collaborators. Nearly every sample came with metadata listing a de-identified subject ID, COVID-19 status, age in years and sex. The repertoires were released in a freely available public database meant as a resource for research on the immune response to SARS-CoV-2. The prospective study material was composed of cDNA or gDNA derived from T cells, B-cell-depleted T cells, or PBMCs.

Trimming accounts for 8 bases at V and 5 bases at J, while the number of junction bases matched to no gene is 10. According to the germline V gene (reference sequence), CDR1 reads LNHDA and CDR2 reads SQIVND. The cysteine opens and the phenylalanine closes a CDR3 of 14 amino acids. Only the CDR3 part of the read is kept: 42 bases, read in frame from the first base. TCRbeta CDR3 regions were amplified from genomic DNA using the immunoSEQ Assay, a bias-controlled multiplex PCR. Concerning the study's data processing: Nucleated cell counts per sample were estimated from amplification of reference gene primers within the assay. To quantify the absolute abundance of each unique TCRbeta CDR3 rearrangement, sequence reads were collapsed and filtered. For each sample, productive Simpson clonality was calculated as the square root of Simpson's diversity index across productive rearrangements. The table was pulled from immuneACCESS by TCRdb, which kept in-frame rearrangements only. Such tables lose some clones; where checked, under half of the loss comes from unresolved V genes, and the rest has no known cause. The DNA gave D and trimming, while V, J and clone size come from that table. The sample table lists some 350,000 clones, about 90% of them with a count of one. In total, the top ten clones hold 2.5% to 3.5% of the sample.

Results and caveats for the whole study, not just this receptor: How much clinical and demographic metadata was included differed by source and by participant, and the metadata was provided uncurated.

What was sequenced was PBMCs or T cells enriched from blood (not recorded which). This TCR was sampled from a young woman who had recovered from COVID-19. The receptor chain draws on TRBV19 and TRBJ2-3, with 7 bases in between that match TRBD2. The base sequence is TGTGCCAGTTGGGTGGGGCGGGGGTTAGATACGCAGTATTTT. It codes for CASWVGRGLDTQYF.